The present T cell receptor beta chain was sequenced within a study of response to subunit inactivated influenza vaccine. General observations from the study: Authors suggested few new T cells are recruited by each seasonal influenza vaccination.

This clonotype was recorded a few times. Its antigen is unknown. V lost 1 base and J 5 bases, leaving 14 bases between the germline ends. Germline CDR1 SEHNR, CDR2 FQNEAQ (reference sequence). CDR3 length: 15 amino acids. TCRdb analysed the RT-PCR reads with MiXCR anew, one entry per CDR3 protein. The data show around 520,000 distinct CDR3 sequences, with 25% seen just once and approximately 1.9% held by the top ten. This TCR derives from a man aged 50 to 59 who received an inactivated influenza vaccine. The chain employs TRBV7-9 and TRBJ2-5, with a tentative D call TRBD1 (9 bases). Specimen: CD4+ T cells sorted from PBMCs, collected about 5 days after vaccination. The DNA of the CDR3 is TGTGCCAGCAGCTTAGTAGCGGGACAGGGCGAGACCCAGTACTTC. It is translated as CASSLVAGQGETQYF. Full variable domain (remainder filled in from reference TRBV7-9 and TRBJ2-5): DTGVSQNPRHKITKRGQNVTFRCDPISEHNRLYWYRQTLGQGPEFLTYFQNEAQLEKSRLLSDRFSAERPKGSFSTLEIQRTEQGDSAMYLCASSLVAGQGETQYFGPGTRLLVL.